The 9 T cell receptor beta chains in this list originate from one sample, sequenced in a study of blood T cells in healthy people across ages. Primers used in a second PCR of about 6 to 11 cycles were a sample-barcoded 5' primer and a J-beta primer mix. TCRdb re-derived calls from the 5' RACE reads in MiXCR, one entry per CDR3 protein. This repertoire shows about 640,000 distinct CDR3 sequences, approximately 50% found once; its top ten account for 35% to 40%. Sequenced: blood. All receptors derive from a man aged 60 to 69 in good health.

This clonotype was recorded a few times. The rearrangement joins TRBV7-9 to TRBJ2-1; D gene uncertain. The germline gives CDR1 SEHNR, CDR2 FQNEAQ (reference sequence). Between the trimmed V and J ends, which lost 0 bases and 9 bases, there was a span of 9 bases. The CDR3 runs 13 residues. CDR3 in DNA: TGTGCCAGCAGCTTAGCAGAGACCGGTGAGCAGTTCTTC. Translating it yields CASSLAETGEQFF.

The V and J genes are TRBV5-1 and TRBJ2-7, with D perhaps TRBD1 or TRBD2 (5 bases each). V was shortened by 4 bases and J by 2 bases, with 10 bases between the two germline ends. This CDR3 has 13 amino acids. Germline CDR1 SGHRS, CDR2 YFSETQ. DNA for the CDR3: TGCGCCAGCAGCCAGCTGGGGGCCTACGAGCAGTACTTC. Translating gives CASSQLGAYEQYF.

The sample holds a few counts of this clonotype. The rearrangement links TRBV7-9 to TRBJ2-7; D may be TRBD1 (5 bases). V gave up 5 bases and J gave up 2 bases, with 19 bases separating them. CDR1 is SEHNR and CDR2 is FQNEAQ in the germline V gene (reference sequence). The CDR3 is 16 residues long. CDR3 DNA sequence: TGTGCCAGCAGCCAATCCTCAGGGTTCGAGGCCTACGAGCAGTACTTC. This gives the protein CASSQSSGFEAYEQYF.

CDR3 region: CASRGSSSTDTQYF. In nucleotides, the CDR3 is TGTGCCAGCAGGGGGTCGTCTAGCACAGATACGCAGTATTTT. The chain combines TRBV14 with TRBJ2-3; D call uncertain. V lost 6 bases and J lost 0, with 10 bases in between. Germline values: CDR1 SGHDN, CDR2 FVKESK. This CDR3 spans 14 amino acids.

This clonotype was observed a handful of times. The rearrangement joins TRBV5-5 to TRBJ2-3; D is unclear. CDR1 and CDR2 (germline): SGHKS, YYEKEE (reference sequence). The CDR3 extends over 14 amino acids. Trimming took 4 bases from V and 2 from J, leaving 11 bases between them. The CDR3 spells CASSPRGATDTQYF. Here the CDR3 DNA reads TGTGCCAGCAGCCCGAGAGGAGCCACAGATACGCAGTATTTT.

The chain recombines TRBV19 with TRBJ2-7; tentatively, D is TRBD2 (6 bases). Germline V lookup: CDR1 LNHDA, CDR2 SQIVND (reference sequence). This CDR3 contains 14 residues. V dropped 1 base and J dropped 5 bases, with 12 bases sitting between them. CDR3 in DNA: TGTGCCAGTAGTATAGGCCATGGGACTGACGAGCAGTACTTC. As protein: CASSIGHGTDEQYF.

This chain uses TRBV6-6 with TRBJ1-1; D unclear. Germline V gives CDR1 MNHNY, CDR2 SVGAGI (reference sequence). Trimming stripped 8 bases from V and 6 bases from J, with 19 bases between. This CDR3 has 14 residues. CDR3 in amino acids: CASVVGTSWAEAFF. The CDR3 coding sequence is TGTGCCAGCGTGGTCGGAACCTCGTGGGCTGAAGCTTTCTTT.

CDR3 sequence: CASSAAGAWYF. The CDR3 DNA sequence: TGTGCCAGCAGTGCCGCCGGGGCGTGGTACTTC. The V and J genes are TRBV6-5 and TRBJ2-5; D is possibly TRBD1 or TRBD2 (5 bases each). Germline loops: CDR1 MNHEY, CDR2 SVGAGI. The CDR3 runs 11 residues. The V end was cut by 5 bases, the J end by 13 bases, with 14 bases between.

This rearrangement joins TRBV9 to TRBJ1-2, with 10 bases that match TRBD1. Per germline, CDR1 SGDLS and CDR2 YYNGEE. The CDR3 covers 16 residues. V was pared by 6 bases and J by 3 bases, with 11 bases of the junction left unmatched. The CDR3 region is CASKGTSGTGDYGYTF. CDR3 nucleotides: TGTGCCAGCAAAGGAACATCCGGGACAGGGGACTATGGCTACACCTTC.